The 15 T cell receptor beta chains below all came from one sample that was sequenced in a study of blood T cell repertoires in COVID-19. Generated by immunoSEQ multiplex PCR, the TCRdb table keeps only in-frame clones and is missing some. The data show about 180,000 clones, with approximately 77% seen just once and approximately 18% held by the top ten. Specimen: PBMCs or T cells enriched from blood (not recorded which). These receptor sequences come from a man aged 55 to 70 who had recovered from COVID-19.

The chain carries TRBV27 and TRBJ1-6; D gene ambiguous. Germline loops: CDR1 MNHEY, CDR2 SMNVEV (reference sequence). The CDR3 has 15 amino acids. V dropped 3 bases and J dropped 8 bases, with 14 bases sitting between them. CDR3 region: CASSFGGPMHSPLHF. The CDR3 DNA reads TGTGCCAGCAGTTTTGGAGGTCCGATGCATTCACCCCTCCACTTT.

The CDR3 protein is CASSQEGIGGYEQYF. DNA for the CDR3: TGTGCCAGCAGCCAAGAGGGTATAGGGGGCTACGAGCAGTACTTC. The rearrangement joins TRBV4-2 to TRBJ2-7; possibly TRBD1 for D (6 bases). This CDR3 is 15 amino acids long. Trimming cost V 0 bases and J 3 bases, with 12 bases left between them. CDR1 LGHNA and CDR2 YNFKEQ come from the germline V gene.

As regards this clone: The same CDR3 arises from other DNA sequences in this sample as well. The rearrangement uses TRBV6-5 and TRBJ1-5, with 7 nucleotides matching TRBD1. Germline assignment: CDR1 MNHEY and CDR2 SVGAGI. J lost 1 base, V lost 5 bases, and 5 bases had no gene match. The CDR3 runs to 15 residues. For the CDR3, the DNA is TGTGCCAGCAGTCTTGACAGGGCCAGCAATCAGCCCCAGCATTTT. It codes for CASSLDRASNQPQHF.

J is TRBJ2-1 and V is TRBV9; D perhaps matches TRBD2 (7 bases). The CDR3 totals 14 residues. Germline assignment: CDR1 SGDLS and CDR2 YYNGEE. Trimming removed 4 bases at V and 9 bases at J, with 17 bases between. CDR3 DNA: TGTGCCAGCAGCTCCGGGGGGCGGGTGGGTGAGCAGTTCTTC. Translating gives CASSSGGRVGEQFF.

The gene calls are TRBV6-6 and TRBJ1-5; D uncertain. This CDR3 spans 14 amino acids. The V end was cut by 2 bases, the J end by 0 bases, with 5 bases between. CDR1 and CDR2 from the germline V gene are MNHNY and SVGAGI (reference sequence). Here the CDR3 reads CASSYINSNQPQHF. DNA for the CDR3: TGTGCCAGCAGTTACATTAATAGCAATCAGCCCCAGCATTTT.

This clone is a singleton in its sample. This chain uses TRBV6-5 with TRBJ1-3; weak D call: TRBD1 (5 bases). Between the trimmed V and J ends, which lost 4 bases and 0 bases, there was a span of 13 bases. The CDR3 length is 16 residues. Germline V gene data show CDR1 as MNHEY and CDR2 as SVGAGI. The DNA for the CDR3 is TGTGCCAGCAGTTCCGACCCGGGACTCTCTGGAAACACCATATATTTT. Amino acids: CASSSDPGLSGNTIYF.

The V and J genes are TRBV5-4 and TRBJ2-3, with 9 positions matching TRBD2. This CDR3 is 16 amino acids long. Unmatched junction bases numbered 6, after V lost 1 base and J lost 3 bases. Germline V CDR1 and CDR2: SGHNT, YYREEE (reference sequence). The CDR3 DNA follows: TGTGCCAGCAGCTTGAAGCGGGAGGATGGAACAGATACGCAGTATTTT. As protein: CASSLKREDGTDTQYF.

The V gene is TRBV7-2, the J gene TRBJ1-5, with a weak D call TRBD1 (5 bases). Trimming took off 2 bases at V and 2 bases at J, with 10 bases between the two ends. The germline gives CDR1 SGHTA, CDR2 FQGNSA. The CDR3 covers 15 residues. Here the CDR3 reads CASSLSLGGNQPQHF. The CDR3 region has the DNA TGTGCCAGCAGCTTAAGCTTAGGGGGCAATCAGCCCCAGCATTTT.

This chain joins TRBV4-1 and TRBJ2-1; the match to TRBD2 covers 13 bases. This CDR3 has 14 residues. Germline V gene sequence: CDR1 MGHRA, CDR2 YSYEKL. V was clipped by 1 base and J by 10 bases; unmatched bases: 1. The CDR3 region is CASSQAGLAGEQFF. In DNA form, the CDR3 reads TGCGCCAGCAGCCAAGCGGGACTAGCGGGAGAGCAGTTCTTC.

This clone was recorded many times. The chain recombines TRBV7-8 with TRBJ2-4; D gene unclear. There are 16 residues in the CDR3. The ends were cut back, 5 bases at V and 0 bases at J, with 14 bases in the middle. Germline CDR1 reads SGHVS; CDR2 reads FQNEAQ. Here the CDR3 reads CASSPHSLLAKNIQYF. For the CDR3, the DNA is TGTGCCAGCAGCCCTCACAGTTTACTAGCCAAAAACATTCAGTACTTC.

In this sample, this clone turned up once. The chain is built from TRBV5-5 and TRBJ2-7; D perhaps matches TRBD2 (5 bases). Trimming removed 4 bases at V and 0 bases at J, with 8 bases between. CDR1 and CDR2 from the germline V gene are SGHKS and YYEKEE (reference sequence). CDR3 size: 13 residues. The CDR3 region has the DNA TGTGCCAGCAGCCAGCGGACCTCCTACGAGCAGTACTTC. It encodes CASSQRTSYEQYF.

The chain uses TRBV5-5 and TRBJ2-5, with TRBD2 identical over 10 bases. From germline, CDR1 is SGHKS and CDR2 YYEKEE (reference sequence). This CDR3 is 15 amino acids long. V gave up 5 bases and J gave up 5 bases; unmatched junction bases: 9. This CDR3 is CASSSGLAVLETQYF. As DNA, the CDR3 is TGTGCCAGCAGTTCCGGACTAGCGGTCCTGGAGACCCAGTACTTC.

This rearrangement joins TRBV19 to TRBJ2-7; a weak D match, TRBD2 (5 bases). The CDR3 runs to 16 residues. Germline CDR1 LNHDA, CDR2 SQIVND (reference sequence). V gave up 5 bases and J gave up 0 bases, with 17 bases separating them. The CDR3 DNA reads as TGTGCCAGTAGTGCCCTAAGGACGGGGAACTCCTACGAGCAGTACTTC. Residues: CASSALRTGNSYEQYF.

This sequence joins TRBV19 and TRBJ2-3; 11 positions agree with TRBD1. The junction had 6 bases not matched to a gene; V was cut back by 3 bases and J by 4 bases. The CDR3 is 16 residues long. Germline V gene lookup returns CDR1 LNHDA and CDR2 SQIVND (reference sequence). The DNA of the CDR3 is TGTGCCAGTAGTATCTGGACAGGGGGCAAGTCAGATACGCAGTATTTT. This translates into CASSIWTGGKSDTQYF.

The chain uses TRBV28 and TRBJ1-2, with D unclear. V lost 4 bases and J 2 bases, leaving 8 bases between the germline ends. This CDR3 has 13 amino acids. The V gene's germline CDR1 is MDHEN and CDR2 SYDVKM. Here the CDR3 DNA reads TGTGCCAGCAGTTCCGGAGGGAACTATGGCTACACCTTC. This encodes CASSSGGNYGYTF.